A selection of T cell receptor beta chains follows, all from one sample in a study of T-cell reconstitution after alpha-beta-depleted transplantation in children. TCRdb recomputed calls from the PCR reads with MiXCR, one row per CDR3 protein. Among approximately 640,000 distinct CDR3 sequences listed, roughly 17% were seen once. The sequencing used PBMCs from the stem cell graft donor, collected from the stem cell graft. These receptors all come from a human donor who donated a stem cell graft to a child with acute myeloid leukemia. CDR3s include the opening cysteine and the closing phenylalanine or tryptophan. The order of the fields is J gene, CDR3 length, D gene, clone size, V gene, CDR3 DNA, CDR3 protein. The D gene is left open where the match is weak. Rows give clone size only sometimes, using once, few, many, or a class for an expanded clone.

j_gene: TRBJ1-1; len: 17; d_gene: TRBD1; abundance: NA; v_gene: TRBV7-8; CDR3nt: TGTGCCAGCAGCTTAGTGGGACAGTTATACATGAACACTGAAGCTTTCTTT; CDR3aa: CASSLVGQLYMNTEAFF
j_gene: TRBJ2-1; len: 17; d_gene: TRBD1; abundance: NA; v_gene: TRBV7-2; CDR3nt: TGTGCCAGCAGCTTAGGGGGGACAGTGTGGCCTAACAATGAGCAGTTCTTC; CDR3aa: CASSLGGTVWPNNEQFF
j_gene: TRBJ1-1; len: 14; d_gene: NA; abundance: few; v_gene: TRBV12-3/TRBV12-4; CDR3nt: TGTGCCAGCATTCAGGGTGAGATGAACACTGAAGCTTTCTTT; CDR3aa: CASIQGEMNTEAFF
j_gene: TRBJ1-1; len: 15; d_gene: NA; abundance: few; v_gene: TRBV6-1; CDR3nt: TGTGCCAGCAGTACCTCCCCGGGGAGGAACACTGAAGCTTTCTTT; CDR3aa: CASSTSPGRNTEAFF
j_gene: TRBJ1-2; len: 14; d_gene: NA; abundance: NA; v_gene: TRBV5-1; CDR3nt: TGCGCCAGCAGAGGAGGGCAGTCTAACTATGGCTACACCTTC; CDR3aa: CASRGGQSNYGYTF
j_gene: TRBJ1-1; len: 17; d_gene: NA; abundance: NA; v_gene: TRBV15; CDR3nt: TGTGCCACCAGCAGAGCCCGGATGGGCGTAAGGGGCACTGAAGCTTTCTTT; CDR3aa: CATSRARMGVRGTEAFF
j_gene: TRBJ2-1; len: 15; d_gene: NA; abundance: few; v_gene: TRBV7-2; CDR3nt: TGTGCCAGCAGCTCCTGGGGGCGACTTAACAATGAGCAGTTCTTC; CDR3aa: CASSSWGRLNNEQFF
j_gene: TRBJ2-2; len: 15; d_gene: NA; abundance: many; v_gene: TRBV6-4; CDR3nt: TGTGCCAGCAGTGCGGTTTGGGGAGACACCGGGGAGCTGTTTTTT; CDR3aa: CASSAVWGDTGELFF
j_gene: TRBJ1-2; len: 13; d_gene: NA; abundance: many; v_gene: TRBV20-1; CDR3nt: TGCAGTGCTAAGGGGGTGGGACTCACTCGGTACACCTTC; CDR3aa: CSAKGVGLTRYTF
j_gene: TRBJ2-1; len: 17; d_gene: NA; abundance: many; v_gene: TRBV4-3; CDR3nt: TGCGCCAGCAGCCAGTCCTACCATGGACTGATCTACAATGAGCAGTTCTTC; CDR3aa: CASSQSYHGLIYNEQFF
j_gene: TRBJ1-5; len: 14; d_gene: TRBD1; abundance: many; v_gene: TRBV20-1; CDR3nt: TGCAGTGCTATCGACAGGGGAGTCAATCAGCCCCAGCATTTT; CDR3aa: CSAIDRGVNQPQHF
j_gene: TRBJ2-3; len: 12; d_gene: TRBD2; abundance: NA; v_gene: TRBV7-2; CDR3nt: TGCCTAGCGGGGGTGTATACAGATACGCAGTATTTT; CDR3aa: CLAGVYTDTQYF
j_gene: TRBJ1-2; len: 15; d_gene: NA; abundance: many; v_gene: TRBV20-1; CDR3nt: TGCAGTGCCGAGGGGCGACAGCTGGGGATCTATGGCTACACCTTC; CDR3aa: CSAEGRQLGIYGYTF
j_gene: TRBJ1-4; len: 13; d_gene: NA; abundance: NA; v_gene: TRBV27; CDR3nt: TGTGCCAGCAGTTTATGGGGGGGCGAAAAACTGTTTTTT; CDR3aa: CASSLWGGEKLFF
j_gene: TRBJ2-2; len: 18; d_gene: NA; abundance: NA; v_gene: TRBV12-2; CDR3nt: NA; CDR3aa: CASQLYLCPTENTGELFF
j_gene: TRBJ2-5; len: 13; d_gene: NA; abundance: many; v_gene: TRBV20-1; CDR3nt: TGCAGTCTTTCCTCTATGATTCAAGAGACCCAGTACTTC; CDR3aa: CSLSSMIQETQYF
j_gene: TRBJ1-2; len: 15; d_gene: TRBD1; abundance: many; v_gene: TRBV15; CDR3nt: TGTGCCACCAGCAGAGCGGCCGGGACAGGGTATGGCTACACCTTC; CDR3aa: CATSRAAGTGYGYTF
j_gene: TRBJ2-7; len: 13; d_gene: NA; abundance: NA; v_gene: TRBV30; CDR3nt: TGTGCCTGGAGTATGGCAGGGAGCTACGAGCAGTACTTC; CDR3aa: CAWSMAGSYEQYF
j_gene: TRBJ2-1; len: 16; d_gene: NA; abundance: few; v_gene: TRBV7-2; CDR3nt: TGTGCCAGCAGCTTAGGGCCTAGCTCCACCTACAATGAGCAGTTCTTC; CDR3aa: CASSLGPSSTYNEQFF
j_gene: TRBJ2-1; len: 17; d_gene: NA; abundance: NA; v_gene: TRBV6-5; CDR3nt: TGTGCCAGCAGTTACAGGTTTGACAGGTTATACTACAATGAGCAGTTCTTC; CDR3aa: CASSYRFDRLYYNEQFF
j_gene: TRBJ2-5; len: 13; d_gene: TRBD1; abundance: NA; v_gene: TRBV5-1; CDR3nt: TGCGCCAGCAGCTGGGACAGGCAAGAGACCCAGTACTTC; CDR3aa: CASSWDRQETQYF
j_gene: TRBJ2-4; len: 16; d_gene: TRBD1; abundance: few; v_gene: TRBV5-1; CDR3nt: TGCGCCAGCAGCTTACGACAGGGGGTAGCCAAAAACATTCAGTACTTC; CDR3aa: CASSLRQGVAKNIQYF
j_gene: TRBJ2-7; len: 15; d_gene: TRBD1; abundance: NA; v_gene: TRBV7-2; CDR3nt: TGTGCCAGCATCTCCCCGATGGACAGGGCCTACGAGCAGTACTTC; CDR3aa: CASISPMDRAYEQYF
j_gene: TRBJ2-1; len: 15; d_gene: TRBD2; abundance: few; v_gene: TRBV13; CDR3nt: TGTGCCAGCAGCTTAGACGGGGGGGGAAACAATGAGCAGTTCTTC; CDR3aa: CASSLDGGGNNEQFF
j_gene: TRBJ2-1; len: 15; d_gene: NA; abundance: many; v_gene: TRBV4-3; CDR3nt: TGCGCCAGCAGCCAAGATAAGGGCTGGGGAAATGAGCAGTTCTTC; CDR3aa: CASSQDKGWGNEQFF
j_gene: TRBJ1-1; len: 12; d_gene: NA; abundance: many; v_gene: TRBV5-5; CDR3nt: TGTGCCAGCACCTTGGAGGGAAGGGTAGCTTTCTTT; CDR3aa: CASTLEGRVAFF
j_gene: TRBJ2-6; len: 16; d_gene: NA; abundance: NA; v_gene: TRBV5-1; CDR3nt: TGCGCCAGCACTTCCGCTCTGAGCTCTGGGGCCAACGTCCTGACTTTC; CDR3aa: CASTSALSSGANVLTF
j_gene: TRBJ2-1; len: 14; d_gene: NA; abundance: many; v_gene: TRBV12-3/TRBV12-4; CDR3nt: TGTGCCAGCAGCCGAACCACTAGTGGCGATGAGCAGTTCTTC; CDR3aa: CASSRTTSGDEQFF
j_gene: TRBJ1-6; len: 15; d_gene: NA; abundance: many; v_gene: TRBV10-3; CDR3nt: TGTGCCACCTCCCCCCCGGGGGCATGGAATTCACCCCTCCACTTT; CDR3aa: CATSPPGAWNSPLHF
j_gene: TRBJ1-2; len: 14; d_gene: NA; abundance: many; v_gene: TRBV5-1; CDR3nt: TGCGCCAGCAGCTCCTCGGGGGGCTCCTATGGCTACACCTTC; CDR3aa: CASSSSGGSYGYTF
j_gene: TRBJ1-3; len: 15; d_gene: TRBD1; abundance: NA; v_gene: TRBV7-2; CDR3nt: TGTGCCAGCAGCCATGACAGGGGACCTGGAAACACCATATATTTT; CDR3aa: CASSHDRGPGNTIYF
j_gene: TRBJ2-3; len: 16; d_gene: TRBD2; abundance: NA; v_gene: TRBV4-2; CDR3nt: TGTGCCAGCAGCCGCCCGGGAACTAGCGGCACAGATACGCAGTATTTT; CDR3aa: CASSRPGTSGTDTQYF
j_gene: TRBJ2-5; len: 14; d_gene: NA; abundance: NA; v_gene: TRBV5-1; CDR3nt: TGCGGCAGCAGCCCGCGGGACGGGAAAGAGACCCAGTACTTC; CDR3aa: CGSSPRDGKETQYF
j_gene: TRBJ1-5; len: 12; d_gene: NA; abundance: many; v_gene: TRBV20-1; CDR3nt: TGCAGTGCTACCAGCCCCAATCAGCCCCAGCATTTT; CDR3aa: CSATSPNQPQHF
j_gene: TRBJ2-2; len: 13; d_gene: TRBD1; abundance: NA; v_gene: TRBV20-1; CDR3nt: TGCAGTGCTTGGGACAGGGGGTCCGGGGAGCTGTTTTTT; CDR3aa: CSAWDRGSGELFF
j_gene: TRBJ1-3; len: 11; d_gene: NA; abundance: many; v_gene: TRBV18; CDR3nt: TGTGCCAGCGATGGGGGAAACACCATATATTTT; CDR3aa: CASDGGNTIYF
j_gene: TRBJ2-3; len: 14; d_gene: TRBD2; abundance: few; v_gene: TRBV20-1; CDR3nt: TGCAGTGCTTCACTTTACACTAGCGCAGATACGCAGTATTTT; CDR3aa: CSASLYTSADTQYF
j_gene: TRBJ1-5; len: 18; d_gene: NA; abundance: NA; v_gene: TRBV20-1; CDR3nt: TGCAGTGCTAGAGATGGGGGGGCAGACAAATATAGCAATCAGCCCCAGCATTTT; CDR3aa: CSARDGGADKYSNQPQHF
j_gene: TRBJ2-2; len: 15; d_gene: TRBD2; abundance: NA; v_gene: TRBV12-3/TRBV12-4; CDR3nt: TGTGCCAGCAGCCCCGTAGCGGGGGTAACCGGGGAGCTGTTTTTT; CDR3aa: CASSPVAGVTGELFF
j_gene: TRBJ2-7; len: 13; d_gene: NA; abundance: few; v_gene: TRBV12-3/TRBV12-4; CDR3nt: TGTGCCAGCAGTCCTAATCCTGTCTACGAGCAGTACTTC; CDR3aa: CASSPNPVYEQYF
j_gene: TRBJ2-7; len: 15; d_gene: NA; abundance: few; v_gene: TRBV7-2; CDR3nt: TGTGCCAGCAGCGGCGCTTCGGGACGGCACAAAGAGCAGTACTTC; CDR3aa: CASSGASGRHKEQYF
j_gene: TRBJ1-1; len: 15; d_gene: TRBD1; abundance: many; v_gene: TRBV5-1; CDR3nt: TGCGCCAGCAGCCCCTGGACAGGGGAGGGCACTGAAGCTTTCTTT; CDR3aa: CASSPWTGEGTEAFF
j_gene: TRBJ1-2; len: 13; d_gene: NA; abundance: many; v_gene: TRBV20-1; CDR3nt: TGCAGTGCTAGATTGGCAGGGCGTAATGGCTACACCTTC; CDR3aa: CSARLAGRNGYTF
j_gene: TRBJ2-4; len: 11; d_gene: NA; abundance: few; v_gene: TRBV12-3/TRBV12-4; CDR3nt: TGTGCCAGCAGTCTTTACAGTATTCAGTACTTC; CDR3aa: CASSLYSIQYF
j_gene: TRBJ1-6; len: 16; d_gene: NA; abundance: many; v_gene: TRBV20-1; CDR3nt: TGCAGTGCTAGAGCCAACCCCGCAGCTTCGAATTCACCCCTCCACTTT; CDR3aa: CSARANPAASNSPLHF
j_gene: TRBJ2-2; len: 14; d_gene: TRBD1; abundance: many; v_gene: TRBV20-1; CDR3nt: TGCAGTGCTAGTTCTGACAGGGCGGGCGGGGAGCTGTTTTTT; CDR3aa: CSASSDRAGGELFF
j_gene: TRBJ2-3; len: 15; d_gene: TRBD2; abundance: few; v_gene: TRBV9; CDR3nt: TGTGCCAGCAGCCCTTCCGGGACTAGCGTAGATACGCAGTATTTT; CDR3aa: CASSPSGTSVDTQYF
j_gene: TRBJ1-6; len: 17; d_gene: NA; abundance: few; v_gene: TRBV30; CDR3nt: TGTGCCTGGAGTGTACGACGGGGAAGCTCCTATAATTCACCCCTCCACTTT; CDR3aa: CAWSVRRGSSYNSPLHF
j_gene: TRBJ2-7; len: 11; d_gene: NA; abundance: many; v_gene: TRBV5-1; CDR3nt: TGCGCCAGTCGTAAAACCTACGAGCAGTACTTC; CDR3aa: CASRKTYEQYF
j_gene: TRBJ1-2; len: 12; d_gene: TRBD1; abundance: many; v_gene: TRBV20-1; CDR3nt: TGCAGTGCTAACCAGGGGGCGAATGGCTACACCTTC; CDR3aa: CSANQGANGYTF
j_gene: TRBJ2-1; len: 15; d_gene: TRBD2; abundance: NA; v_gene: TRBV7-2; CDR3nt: TGTGCCAGCAGCTTCGTGGCTAGCGGGGCCGATGAGCAGTTCTTC; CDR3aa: CASSFVASGADEQFF